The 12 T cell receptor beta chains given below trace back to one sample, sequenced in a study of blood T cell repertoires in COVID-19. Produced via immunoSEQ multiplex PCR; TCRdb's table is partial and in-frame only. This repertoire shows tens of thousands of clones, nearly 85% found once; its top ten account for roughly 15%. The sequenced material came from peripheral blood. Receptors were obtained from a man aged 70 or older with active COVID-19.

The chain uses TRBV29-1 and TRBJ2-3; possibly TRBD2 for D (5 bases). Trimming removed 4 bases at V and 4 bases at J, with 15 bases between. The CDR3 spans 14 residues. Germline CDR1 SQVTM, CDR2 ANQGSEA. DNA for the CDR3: TGCAGCGTTGGCGTGAGGGCTGGGGCAGATACGCAGTATTTT. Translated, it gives CSVGVRAGADTQYF.

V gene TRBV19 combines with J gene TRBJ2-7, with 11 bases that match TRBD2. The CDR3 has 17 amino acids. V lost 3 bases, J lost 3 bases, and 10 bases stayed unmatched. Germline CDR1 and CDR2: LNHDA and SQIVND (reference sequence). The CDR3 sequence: CASSMRTSGGTGYEQYF. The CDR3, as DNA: TGTGCCAGTAGTATGAGAACTAGCGGGGGCACTGGCTACGAGCAGTACTTC.

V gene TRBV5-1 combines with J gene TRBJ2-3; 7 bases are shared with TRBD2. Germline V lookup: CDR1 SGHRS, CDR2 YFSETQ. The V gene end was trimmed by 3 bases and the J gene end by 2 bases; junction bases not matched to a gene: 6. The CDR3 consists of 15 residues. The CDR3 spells CASSSPGGITDTQYF. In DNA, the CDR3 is TGCGCCAGCAGCTCCCCGGGGGGAATCACAGATACGCAGTATTTT.

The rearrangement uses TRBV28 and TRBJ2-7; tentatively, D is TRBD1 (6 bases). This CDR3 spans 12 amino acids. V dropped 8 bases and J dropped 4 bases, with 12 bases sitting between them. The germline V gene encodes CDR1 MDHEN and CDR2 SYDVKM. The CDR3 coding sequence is TGTGCCAGCCTACAGGGTGGTTACGAGCAGTACTTC. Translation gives CASLQGGYEQYF.

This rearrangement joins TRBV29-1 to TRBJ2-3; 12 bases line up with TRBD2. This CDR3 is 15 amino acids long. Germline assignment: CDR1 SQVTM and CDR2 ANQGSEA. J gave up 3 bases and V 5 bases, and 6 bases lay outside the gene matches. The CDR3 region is CSVPSSGGATDTQYF. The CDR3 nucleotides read TGCAGCGTTCCGTCTAGCGGGGGGGCAACAGATACGCAGTATTTT.

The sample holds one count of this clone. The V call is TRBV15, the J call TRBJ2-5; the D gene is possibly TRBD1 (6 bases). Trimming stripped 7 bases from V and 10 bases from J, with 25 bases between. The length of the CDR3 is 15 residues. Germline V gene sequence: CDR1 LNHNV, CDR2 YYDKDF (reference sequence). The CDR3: CATTREGQRARDQYF. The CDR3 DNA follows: TGTGCCACCACTCGAGAGGGACAACGGGCAAGAGACCAGTACTTC.

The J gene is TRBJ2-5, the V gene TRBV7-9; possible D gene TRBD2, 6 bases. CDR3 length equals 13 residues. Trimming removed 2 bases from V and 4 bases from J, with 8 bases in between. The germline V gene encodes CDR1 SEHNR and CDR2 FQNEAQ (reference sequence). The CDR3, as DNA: TGTGCCAGCAGCTTACGGCGGGGAGAGACCCAGTACTTC. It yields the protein CASSLRRGETQYF.

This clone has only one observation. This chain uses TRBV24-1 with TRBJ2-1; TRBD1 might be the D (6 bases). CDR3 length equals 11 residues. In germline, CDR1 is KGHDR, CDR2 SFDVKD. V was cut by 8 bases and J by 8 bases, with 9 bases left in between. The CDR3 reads CATKTGDEQFF. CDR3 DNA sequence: TGTGCCACCAAGACAGGAGATGAGCAGTTCTTC.

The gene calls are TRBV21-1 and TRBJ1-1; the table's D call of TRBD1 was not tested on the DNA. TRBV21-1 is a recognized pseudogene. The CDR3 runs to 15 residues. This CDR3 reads CASSSIQGPNAEAFF. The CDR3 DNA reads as TGTGCCAGCAGCTCCATACAGGGGCCGAACGCTGAAGCTTTCTTT.

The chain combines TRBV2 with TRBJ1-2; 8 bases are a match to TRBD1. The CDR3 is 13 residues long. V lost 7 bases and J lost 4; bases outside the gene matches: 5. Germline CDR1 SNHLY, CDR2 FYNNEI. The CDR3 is CASIRGLSYGYTF. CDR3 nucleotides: TGTGCCAGCATCAGGGGGCTTTCCTATGGCTACACCTTC.

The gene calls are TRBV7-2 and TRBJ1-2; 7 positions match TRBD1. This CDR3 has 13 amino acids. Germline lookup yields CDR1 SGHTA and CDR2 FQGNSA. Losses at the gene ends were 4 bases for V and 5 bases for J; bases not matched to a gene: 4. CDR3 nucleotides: TGTGCCAGCAGCTCAGACAGGGCTTATGGCTACACCTTC. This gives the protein CASSSDRAYGYTF.

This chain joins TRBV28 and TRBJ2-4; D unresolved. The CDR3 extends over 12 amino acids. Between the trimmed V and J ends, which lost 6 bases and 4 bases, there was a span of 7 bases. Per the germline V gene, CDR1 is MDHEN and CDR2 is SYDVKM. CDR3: CASRQTKNIQYF. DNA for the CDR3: TGTGCCAGCAGACAGACAAAAAACATTCAGTACTTC. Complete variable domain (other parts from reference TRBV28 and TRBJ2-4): DVKVTQSSRYLVKRTGEKVFLECVQDMDHENMFWYRQDPGLGLRLIYFSYDVKMKEKGDIPEGYSVSREKKERFSLILESASTNQTSMYLCASRQTKNIQYFGAGTRLSVL.